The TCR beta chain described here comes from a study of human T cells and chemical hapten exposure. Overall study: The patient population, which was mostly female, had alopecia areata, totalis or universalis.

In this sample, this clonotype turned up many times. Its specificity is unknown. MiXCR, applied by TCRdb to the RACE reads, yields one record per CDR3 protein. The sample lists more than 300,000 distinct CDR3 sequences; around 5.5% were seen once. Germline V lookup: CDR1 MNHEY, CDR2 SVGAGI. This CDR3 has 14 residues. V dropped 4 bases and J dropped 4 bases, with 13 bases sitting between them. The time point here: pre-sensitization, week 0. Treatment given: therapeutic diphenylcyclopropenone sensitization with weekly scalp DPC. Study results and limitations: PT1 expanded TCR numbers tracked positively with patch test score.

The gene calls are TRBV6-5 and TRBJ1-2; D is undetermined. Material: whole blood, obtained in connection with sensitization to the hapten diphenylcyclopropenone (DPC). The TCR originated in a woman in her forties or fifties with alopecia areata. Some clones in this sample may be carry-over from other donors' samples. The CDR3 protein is CASSSPDGGYGYTF. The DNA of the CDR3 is TGTGCCAGCAGTTCACCCGACGGAGGCTATGGCTACACCTTC.